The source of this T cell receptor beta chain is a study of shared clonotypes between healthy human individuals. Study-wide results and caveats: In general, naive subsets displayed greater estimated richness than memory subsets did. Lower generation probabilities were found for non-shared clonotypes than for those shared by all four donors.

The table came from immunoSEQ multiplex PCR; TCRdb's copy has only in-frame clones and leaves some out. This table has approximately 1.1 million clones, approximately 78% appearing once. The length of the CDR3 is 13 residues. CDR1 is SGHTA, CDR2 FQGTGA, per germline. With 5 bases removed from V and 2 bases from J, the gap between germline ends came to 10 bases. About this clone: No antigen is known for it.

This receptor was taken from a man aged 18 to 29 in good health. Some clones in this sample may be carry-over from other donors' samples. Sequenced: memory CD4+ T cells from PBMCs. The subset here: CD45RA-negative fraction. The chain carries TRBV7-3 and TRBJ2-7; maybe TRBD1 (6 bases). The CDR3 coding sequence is TGTGCCAGCAGCGAACAGGGTGCCTACGAGCAGTACTTC. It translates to CASSEQGAYEQYF. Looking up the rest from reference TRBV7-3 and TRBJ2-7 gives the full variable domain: GAGVSQTPSNKVTEKGKYVELRCDPISGHTALYWYRQSLGQGPEFLIYFQGTGAADDSGLPNDRFFAVRPEGSVSTLKIQRTERGDSAVYLCASSEQGAYEQYFGPGTRLTVT.